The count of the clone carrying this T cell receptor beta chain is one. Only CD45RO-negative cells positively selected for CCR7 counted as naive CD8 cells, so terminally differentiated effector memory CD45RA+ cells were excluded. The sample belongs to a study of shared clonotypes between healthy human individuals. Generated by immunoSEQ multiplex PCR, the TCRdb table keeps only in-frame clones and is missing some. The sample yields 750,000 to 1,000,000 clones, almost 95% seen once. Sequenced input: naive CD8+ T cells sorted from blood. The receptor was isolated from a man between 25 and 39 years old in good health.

The DNA of the CDR3 is TGTGCCAGCAGCTTCAGACAGGGGGCTGACGGCTACACCTTC. Amino acid sequence: CASSFRQGADGYTF. This rearrangement joins TRBV7-2 to TRBJ1-2, with 10 bases fitting TRBD1. Losses at the gene ends were 3 bases for V and 8 bases for J; bases not matched to a gene: 6. Germline lookup yields CDR1 SGHTA and CDR2 FQGNSA. CDR3 size: 14 residues.